The rows below give T cell receptor beta chains drawn from one sample of a study of CD8 T cells in Susac syndrome. TCRdb itself ran the immunoSEQ multiplex PCR reads through MiXCR, one entry per CDR3 protein. The repertoire holds 130,000 to 150,000 distinct CDR3 sequences, with roughly 95% as singletons. Specimen: CD4+ T cells from PBMCs. The receptors come from a human donor in good health. Each CDR3 is given without its conserved first and last residue.

>TRBJ2-5|TRBV2
ASMAFGRTQY
>TRBJ2-1|TRBV5-4
ASSGADYNEQF
>TRBJ1-3|TRBV12-5
ASGYSGNTIY
>TRBJ1-1|TRBV18
ASSREAGQMPEAF
>TRBJ2-1|TRBV20-1
SAPLAGEVLNEQF
>TRBJ1-2|TRBV20-1
SARDNRRPDNYGYT
>TRBJ1-1|TRBV20-1
SASVPGRAEAF
>TRBJ2-5|TRBV20-1
SARLGLPTGAQY
>TRBJ1-4|TRBV14
ASSQGTGGQGASWKEKLF
>TRBJ1-5|TRBV12-3/TRBV12-4
ASRAGDISNQPQH
>TRBJ2-1|TRBV5-4
ASSRGGRAQGYNEQF
>TRBJ2-1|TRBV20-1
SARRASGKNEQF
>TRBJ2-2|TRBV6-1
ASSEPFGGELF
>TRBJ1-5|TRBV7-9
ASSLGQNQPQH
>TRBJ2-1|TRBV3-1
ASSQGKRLAGDNEQF
>TRBJ2-2|TRBV30
AWSELGWNTGELF
>TRBJ1-1|TRBV9
ASSVGSGEAF
>TRBJ2-3|TRBV20-1
SALDLGGSTDTQY
>TRBJ2-3|TRBV5-6
ASSPYLSGRAGDTQY
>TRBJ2-1|TRBV7-9
ASSHRLAGGSYNEQF
>TRBJ1-1|TRBV19
ASSIPGLNTEAF
>TRBJ2-7|TRBV7-6
ASSLRDLNYEQY
>TRBJ2-2|TRBV5-4
ASSLVGRGTGELF
>TRBJ1-2|TRBV12-3/TRBV12-4
ASSFLAEGSGYT
>TRBJ2-4|TRBV29-1
SVAASESNQY
>TRBJ1-2|TRBV2
ASSEGGTSYGYT
>TRBJ2-1|TRBV7-2
ASSLLGFYNEQF
>TRBJ1-4|TRBV30
AWSRGVEEKLF
>TRBJ2-5|TRBV29-1
SAGTPQETQY
>TRBJ2-3|TRBV7-9
ASSLEGGRGTDTQY
>TRBJ2-4|TRBV12-3/TRBV12-4
ASSFQAGLAEKNIQY
>TRBJ2-5|TRBV2
ASTGLADQETQY
>TRBJ1-2|TRBV20-1
SAPPGRNYGYT
>TRBJ2-5|TRBV5-6
ASSFGLSQETQY
>TRBJ2-5|TRBV18
ASSTGQETQY
>TRBJ2-5|TRBV6-1
ASSEARGPGTGAGRRETQY
>TRBJ2-1|TRBV11-2
ASSPGASRYNEQF
>TRBJ2-7|TRBV7-2
ASSSVGGGPHEQY
>TRBJ2-3|TRBV20-1
SARSASGRSDTQY
>TRBJ2-1|TRBV5-4
ASSLRDLLHNEQF
>TRBJ1-1|TRBV7-9
ASSPEGIGREAF
>TRBJ1-2|TRBV7-2
ASSLTRNYGYT
>TRBJ2-1|TRBV7-2
ASSPLGQQF
>TRBJ1-5|TRBV12-3/TRBV12-4
ASTRQGLGQPQH
>TRBJ2-7|TRBV7-6
ASSPGSNRGMNEQY
>TRBJ2-3|TRBV19
ASSITYNPVGADTQY
>TRBJ1-5|TRBV27
ASSLIGGVNQPQH
>TRBJ2-3|TRBV14
ASSQGQRGGRRTDTQY
>TRBJ2-3|TRBV12-3/TRBV12-4
ASSFGGSTDTQY
>TRBJ2-5|TRBV5-4
ASSRSKETQY
>TRBJ2-5|TRBV19
ASSIGGGSSTQY
>TRBJ2-2|TRBV12-3/TRBV12-4
ASSYRGIGELF
>TRBJ2-2|TRBV18
ASSPIHQGTGELF
>TRBJ2-7|TRBV18
ASSPRQGEQY
>TRBJ2-3|TRBV20-1
SGKRGARTDTQY
>TRBJ2-5|TRBV7-8
ASSLGRSEETQY
>TRBJ2-5|TRBV5-1
ASSLDGVAQY
>TRBJ2-7|TRBV12-5
ASGLQRD
>TRBJ1-1|TRBV29-1
SVNGNTEAF
>TRBJ2-3|TRBV12-3/TRBV12-4
ASSLKGDTQY